This T cell receptor beta chain derives from a study of radiation and T cells in renal cell carcinoma. Study-level information: Nephrectomy followed 15 Gy stereotactic body radiation by 4 weeks.

The time point: baseline pretreatment blood. Sample treatment: 15 Gy SBRT to primary tumor, nephrectomy 4 weeks later. The tumor was a clear cell renal cell carcinoma. Per germline, CDR1 MNHNY and CDR2 SVGAGI (reference sequence). V lost 7 bases to trimming and J lost 11 bases, with 17 bases between them. The CDR3 length is 12 residues. Using immunoSEQ multiplex PCR, the repertoire was profiled, and TCRdb retains in-frame clones only, with some absent. The sample lists 70,000 to 95,000 clones, over 65% occurring once. This chain joins TRBV6-6 and TRBJ1-1; D call uncertain. The sample consisted of blood, taken from a patient whose treatment included radiotherapy and nephrectomy. This receptor was obtained from a man aged 55-75 years with renal cell carcinoma. DNA for the CDR3: TGTGCCAGCATGGTATCGGCGCCCGTGGCTTTCTTT. Protein: CASMVSAPVAFF.